A selection of T cell receptor beta chains follows, all from one sample in a study of OX40 agonist ivuxolimab in advanced cancers. The data were produced by immunoSEQ multiplex PCR, yet TCRdb's version contains in-frame clones alone and is incomplete. Among under 200,000 clones listed, 94% were seen once. The material sequenced was CD4+ or CD8+ T cells sorted from blood, taken in a trial of the OX40 agonist ivuxolimab. The receptors originated from an adult with an advanced solid tumor such as melanoma, head and neck, liver or kidney cancer. Each CDR3 is given with its conserved first and last residue. Fields, in order: CDR3 protein, V gene, J gene.

CASSAGASGAQGYEQYF,TRBV9,TRBJ2-7
CASSSEGSGKKHEQYF,TRBV9,TRBJ2-7
CASSAYRDRRGNQPQHF,TRBV2,TRBJ1-5
CASSVGGQSSYEQYF,TRBV9,TRBJ2-7
CSVSPGVDQPQHF,TRBV29-1,TRBJ1-5
CASSLKAYEQYF,TRBV5-6,TRBJ2-7
CASSTIPRVAKNIQYF,TRBV19,TRBJ2-4
CAISDMDRGTYEQYF,TRBV10-3,TRBJ2-7
CASSDPAGTGVYEQYF,TRBV7-9,TRBJ2-7
CSVEFGGSANEKLFF,TRBV29-1,TRBJ1-4
CASSQDPVLAGGPSEQFF,TRBV4-2,TRBJ2-1
CASSYSGEQYF,TRBV6-8,TRBJ2-7
CASPGTGELFF,TRBV19,TRBJ2-2
CASSLVSASSYNSPLHF,TRBV5-1,TRBJ1-6
CASSGDHQETQYF,TRBV7-2,TRBJ2-5
CASSLGWQGRDEQYF,TRBV7-9,TRBJ2-7
CASSSLGLALYEQYF,TRBV28,TRBJ2-7
CASSLGQGREQYF,TRBV11-1,TRBJ2-7
CASSAGYEQYF,TRBV4-3,TRBJ2-7
CASSMYRPTTSGVQYNEQFF,TRBV19,TRBJ2-1
CAILQGALNTGELFF,TRBV10-3,TRBJ2-2
CASSPPDGQGHF,TRBV18,TRBJ2-7